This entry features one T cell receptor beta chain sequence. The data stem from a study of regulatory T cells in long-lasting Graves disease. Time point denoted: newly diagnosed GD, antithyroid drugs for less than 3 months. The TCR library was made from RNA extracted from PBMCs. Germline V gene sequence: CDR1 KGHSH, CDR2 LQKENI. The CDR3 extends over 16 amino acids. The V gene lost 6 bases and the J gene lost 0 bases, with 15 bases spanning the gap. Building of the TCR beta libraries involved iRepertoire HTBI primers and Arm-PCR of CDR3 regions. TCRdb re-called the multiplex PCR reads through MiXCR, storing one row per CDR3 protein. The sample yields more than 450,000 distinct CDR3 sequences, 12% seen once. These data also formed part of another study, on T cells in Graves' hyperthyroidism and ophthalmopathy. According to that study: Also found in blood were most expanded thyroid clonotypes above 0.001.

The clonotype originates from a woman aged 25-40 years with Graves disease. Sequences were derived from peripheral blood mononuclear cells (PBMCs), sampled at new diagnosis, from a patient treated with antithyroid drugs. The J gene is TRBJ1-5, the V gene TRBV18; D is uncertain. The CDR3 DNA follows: TGTGCCAGCTCGCCCGAAGAAAGCATTAGCAATCAGCCCCAGCATTTT. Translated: CASSPEESISNQPQHF.